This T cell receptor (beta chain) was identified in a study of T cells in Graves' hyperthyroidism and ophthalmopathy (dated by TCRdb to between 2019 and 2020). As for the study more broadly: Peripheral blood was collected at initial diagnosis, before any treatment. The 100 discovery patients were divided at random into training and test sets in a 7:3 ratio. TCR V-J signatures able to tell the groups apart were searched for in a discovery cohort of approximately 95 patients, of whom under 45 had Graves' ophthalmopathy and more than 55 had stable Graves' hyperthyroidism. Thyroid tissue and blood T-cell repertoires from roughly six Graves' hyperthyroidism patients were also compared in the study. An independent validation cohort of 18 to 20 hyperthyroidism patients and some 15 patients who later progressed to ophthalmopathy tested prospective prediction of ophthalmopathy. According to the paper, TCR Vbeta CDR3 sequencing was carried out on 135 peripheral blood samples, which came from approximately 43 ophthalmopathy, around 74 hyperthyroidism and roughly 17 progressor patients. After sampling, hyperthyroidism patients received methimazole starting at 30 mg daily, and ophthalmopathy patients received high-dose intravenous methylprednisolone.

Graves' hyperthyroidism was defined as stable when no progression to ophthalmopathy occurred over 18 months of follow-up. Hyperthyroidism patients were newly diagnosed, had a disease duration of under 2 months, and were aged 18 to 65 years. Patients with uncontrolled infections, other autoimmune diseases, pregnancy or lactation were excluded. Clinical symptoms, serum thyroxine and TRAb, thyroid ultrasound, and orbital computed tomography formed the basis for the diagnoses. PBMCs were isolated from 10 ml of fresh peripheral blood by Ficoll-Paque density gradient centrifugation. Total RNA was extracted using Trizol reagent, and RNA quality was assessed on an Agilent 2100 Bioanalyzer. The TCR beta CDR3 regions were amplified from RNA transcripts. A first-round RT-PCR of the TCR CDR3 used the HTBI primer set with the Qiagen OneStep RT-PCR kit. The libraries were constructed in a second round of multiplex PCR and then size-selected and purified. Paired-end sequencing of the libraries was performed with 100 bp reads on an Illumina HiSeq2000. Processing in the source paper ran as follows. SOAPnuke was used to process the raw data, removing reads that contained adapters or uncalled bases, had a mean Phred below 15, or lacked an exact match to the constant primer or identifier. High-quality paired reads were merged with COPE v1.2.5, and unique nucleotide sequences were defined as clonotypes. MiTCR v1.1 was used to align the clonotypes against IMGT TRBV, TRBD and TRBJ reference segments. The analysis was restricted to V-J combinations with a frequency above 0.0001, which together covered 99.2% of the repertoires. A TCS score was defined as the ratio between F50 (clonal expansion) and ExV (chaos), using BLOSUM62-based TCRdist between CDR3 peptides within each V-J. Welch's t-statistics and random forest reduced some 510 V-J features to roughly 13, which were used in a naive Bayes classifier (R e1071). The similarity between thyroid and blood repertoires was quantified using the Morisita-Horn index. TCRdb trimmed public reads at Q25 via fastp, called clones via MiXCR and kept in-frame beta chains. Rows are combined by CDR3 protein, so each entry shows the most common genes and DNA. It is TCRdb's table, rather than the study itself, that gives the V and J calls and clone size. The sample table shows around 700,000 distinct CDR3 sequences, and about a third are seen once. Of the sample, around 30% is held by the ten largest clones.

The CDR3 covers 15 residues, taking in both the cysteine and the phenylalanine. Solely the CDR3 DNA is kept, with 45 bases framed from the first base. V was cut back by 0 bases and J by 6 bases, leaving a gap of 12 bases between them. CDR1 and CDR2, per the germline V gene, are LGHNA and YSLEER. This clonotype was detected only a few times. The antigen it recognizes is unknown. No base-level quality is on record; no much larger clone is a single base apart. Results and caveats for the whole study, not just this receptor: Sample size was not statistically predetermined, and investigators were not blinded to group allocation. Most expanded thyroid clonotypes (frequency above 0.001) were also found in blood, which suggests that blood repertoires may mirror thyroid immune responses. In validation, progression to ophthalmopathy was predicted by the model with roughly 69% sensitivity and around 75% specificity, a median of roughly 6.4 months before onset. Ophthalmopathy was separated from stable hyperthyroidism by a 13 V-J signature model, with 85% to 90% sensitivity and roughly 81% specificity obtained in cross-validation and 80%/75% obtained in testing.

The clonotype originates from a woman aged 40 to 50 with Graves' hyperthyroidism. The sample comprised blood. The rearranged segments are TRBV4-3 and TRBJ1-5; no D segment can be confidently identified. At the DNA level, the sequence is TGCGCCAGCAGCCAAGAGAGGTTTTCTGGTCAGCCCCAGCATTTT. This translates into CASSQERFSGQPQHF.